Sequencing of this T cell receptor (beta chain) was carried out in a study of blood T cell repertoires in COVID-19. Across the study: The cDNA or gDNA used as material had been derived from T cells, B-cell-depleted T cells, or PBMCs.

The CDR3 spans 16 residues. Germline V gene data show CDR1 as LNHDA and CDR2 as SQIVND (reference sequence). V was clipped by 7 bases and J by 1 base, with 17 bases between them. Original processing notes: Amplification from reference gene primers served as the basis for estimated nucleated cell counts. Using immunoSEQ multiplex PCR, the repertoire was profiled, and TCRdb retains in-frame clones only, with some absent. The V and J calls and clone size are taken from that table; D and trimming were inferred from the DNA. The table shows about 250,000 clones, with roughly 91% occurring only once. Sample: peripheral blood. This TCR was recovered from a man aged 25-45 years with acute or convalescent COVID-19. The chain uses TRBV19 and TRBJ1-5; D unresolved. The DNA for the CDR3 is TGTGCCAGTAAGCTCGGGGTAAAGTTCAGCAATCAGCCCCAGCATTTT. Translation: CASKLGVKFSNQPQHF.